The rows below give T cell receptor beta chains drawn from one sample of a study of cytomegalovirus exposure and HLA in healthy donors. The table came from immunoSEQ multiplex PCR; TCRdb's copy has only in-frame clones and leaves some out. The sample holds about 130,000 clones, around 67% seen once. Sample: PBMCs. The origin of the receptors is a woman aged 40 to 50 in good health and CMV-seropositive. Each CDR3 is given with its conserved first and last residue. D genes are given only for firm matches. Clone size, where shown, is once, few, many, or a class for clones that have expanded.

j_gene: TRBJ1-1; abundance: few; d_gene: -; v_gene: TRBV28; CDR3nt: TGTGCCAGCAGACACCCCCGGGGGGGGCACACTGAAGCTTTCTTT; CDR3aa: CASRHPRGGHTEAFF
j_gene: TRBJ2-2; abundance: few; d_gene: TRBD1; v_gene: TRBV5-1; CDR3nt: TGCGCCAGCACACCCGGAGGCGGACAGGGGAACACCGGGGAGCTGTTTTTT; CDR3aa: CASTPGGGQGNTGELFF
j_gene: TRBJ2-4; abundance: -; d_gene: -; v_gene: TRBV5-1; CDR3nt: TGCGCCAGCAGCCGCCAAGTGGAGGAAAACATTCAGTACTTC; CDR3aa: CASSRQVEENIQYF
j_gene: TRBJ1-2; abundance: -; d_gene: -; v_gene: TRBV29-1; CDR3nt: TGCAGCGTTGAAGAAGCGGCAATCTGGGGCTACACCTTC; CDR3aa: CSVEEAAIWGYTF
j_gene: TRBJ1-5; abundance: -; d_gene: -; v_gene: TRBV9; CDR3nt: TGTGCCAGCAGCCGCGAAGTGGAGAATCAGCCCCAGCATTTT; CDR3aa: CASSREVENQPQHF
j_gene: TRBJ2-1; abundance: -; d_gene: TRBD2; v_gene: TRBV5-4; CDR3nt: TGTGCCAGCAGCTCCGGGACTATCATATACAATGAGCAGTTCTTC; CDR3aa: CASSSGTIIYNEQFF
j_gene: TRBJ2-7; abundance: -; d_gene: TRBD2; v_gene: TRBV6-6; CDR3nt: TGTGCCAGCAGGGGATTCGAGCGGGATCCCTACGAGCAGTGCTTC; CDR3aa: CASRGFERDPYEQCF
j_gene: TRBJ2-1; abundance: -; d_gene: -; v_gene: TRBV6-1; CDR3nt: TGTGCCAGCAGTGGTCTTACAGGGTTCTCCTACAATGAGCAGTTCTTC; CDR3aa: CASSGLTGFSYNEQFF
j_gene: TRBJ2-2; abundance: -; d_gene: TRBD1; v_gene: TRBV7-6; CDR3nt: TGTGCCAGCAGCTTACTAGGCCGTAAGGCGGACAGGTCCTATCCCGGGGAGCTGTTTTTT; CDR3aa: CASSLLGRKADRSYPGELFF
j_gene: TRBJ1-2; abundance: -; d_gene: -; v_gene: TRBV11-2; CDR3nt: TGTGCCAGCAGCTTAGTAAACTATGGCTACACCTTC; CDR3aa: CASSLVNYGYTF
j_gene: TRBJ1-5; abundance: few; d_gene: TRBD1; v_gene: TRBV7-2; CDR3nt: TGTGCCAGCAGCTTAGTTGGACAGGGTAAGGGGGACCAGCATTTT; CDR3aa: CASSLVGQGKGDQHF
j_gene: TRBJ2-3; abundance: -; d_gene: -; v_gene: TRBV5-1; CDR3nt: TGCGCCAGCAGTTTCGCTGGCCCAGATACGCAGTATTTT; CDR3aa: CASSFAGPDTQYF
j_gene: TRBJ1-5; abundance: -; d_gene: -; v_gene: TRBV7-2; CDR3nt: TGTGCCAGCAGCTTAGTATCCGCGGCCAATCAGCCCCAGCATTTT; CDR3aa: CASSLVSAANQPQHF
j_gene: TRBJ2-2; abundance: -; d_gene: -; v_gene: TRBV30; CDR3nt: TGTGCCTGGCGACTTCTCACCGGGGAGCTGTTTTTT; CDR3aa: CAWRLLTGELFF
j_gene: TRBJ2-3; abundance: -; d_gene: TRBD2; v_gene: TRBV2; CDR3nt: TGTGCCAGCAGGGCGGGGGGTTACACAGATACGCAGTATTTT; CDR3aa: CASRAGGYTDTQYF
j_gene: TRBJ2-7; abundance: -; d_gene: -; v_gene: TRBV28; CDR3nt: TGTGCCAGCAGTTTGGGGACATCTATTAAATACGAGCAGTACTTC; CDR3aa: CASSLGTSIKYEQYF
j_gene: TRBJ1-1; abundance: -; d_gene: -; v_gene: TRBV7-9; CDR3nt: TGTGCCAGCAGCGCCCGACAGGACTTGAACACTGAAGCTTTCTTT; CDR3aa: CASSARQDLNTEAFF
j_gene: TRBJ1-2; abundance: -; d_gene: TRBD1; v_gene: TRBV6-6; CDR3nt: TGTGCCAGCAGGCCCGAGGACAGGGATGTTGCGGGCTACACCTTC; CDR3aa: CASRPEDRDVAGYTF
j_gene: TRBJ1-5; abundance: -; d_gene: -; v_gene: TRBV19; CDR3nt: TGTGCCAGTAGTGACCTTAGGGGACAGCCCCAGCATTTT; CDR3aa: CASSDLRGQPQHF
j_gene: TRBJ1-1; abundance: -; d_gene: TRBD1; v_gene: TRBV30; CDR3nt: TGTGCCTGGAGTGTAGGGACAGCCCGGGAGGGAGCTTTCTTT; CDR3aa: CAWSVGTAREGAFF
j_gene: TRBJ1-2; abundance: -; d_gene: -; v_gene: TRBV5-6; CDR3nt: TGTGCCAGCAGCTTTGGCAGGGGTGAAGGCTACACCTTC; CDR3aa: CASSFGRGEGYTF
j_gene: TRBJ1-1; abundance: once; d_gene: TRBD1; v_gene: TRBV11-2; CDR3nt: TGTGCCAGCAGCTATGGGACAGCAAGCACTGAAGCTTTCTTT; CDR3aa: CASSYGTASTEAFF
j_gene: TRBJ2-1; abundance: few; d_gene: -; v_gene: TRBV4-1; CDR3nt: TGCGCCAGCAGCCAAGAAGTAGTCGGTAATGAGCAGTTCTTC; CDR3aa: CASSQEVVGNEQFF
j_gene: TRBJ1-1; abundance: few; d_gene: -; v_gene: TRBV9; CDR3nt: TGTGCCAGCAGCCCTACGACAGTGAACACTGAAGCTTTCTTT; CDR3aa: CASSPTTVNTEAFF
j_gene: TRBJ1-1; abundance: -; d_gene: -; v_gene: TRBV7-2; CDR3nt: TGTGCCAGCAGCTTAGACGGGATGAACACTGAAGCTTTCTTT; CDR3aa: CASSLDGMNTEAFF
j_gene: TRBJ2-5; abundance: -; d_gene: TRBD1; v_gene: TRBV5-6; CDR3nt: TGTGCCAGCAGCTTTACTCAGGGGGCTGGGGAGACCCAGTACTTC; CDR3aa: CASSFTQGAGETQYF
j_gene: TRBJ2-3; abundance: -; d_gene: TRBD2; v_gene: TRBV5-6; CDR3nt: TGTGCCAGCAGCTACCGGGACTACATTTCAGATACGCAGTATTTT; CDR3aa: CASSYRDYISDTQYF
j_gene: TRBJ1-4; abundance: -; d_gene: TRBD1; v_gene: TRBV5-4; CDR3nt: TGTGCCAGCAGCTCAGGACAGGGGTTAAATGAAAAACTGTTTTTT; CDR3aa: CASSSGQGLNEKLFF
j_gene: TRBJ1-5; abundance: -; d_gene: -; v_gene: TRBV30; CDR3nt: TGTGCCTGGAGTGCCCCGGTCAAGGCAGGGAATCAGCCCCAGCATTTT; CDR3aa: CAWSAPVKAGNQPQHF
j_gene: TRBJ2-6; abundance: -; d_gene: -; v_gene: TRBV6-6; CDR3nt: TGTGCCAGCAGCCCCAGGGAAACTGGGGCCAACGTCCTGACTTTC; CDR3aa: CASSPRETGANVLTF
j_gene: TRBJ2-7; abundance: once; d_gene: -; v_gene: TRBV28; CDR3nt: TGTGCCAGCAGTCCGACAGTTACCTCCTACGAGCAGTACTTC; CDR3aa: CASSPTVTSYEQYF
j_gene: TRBJ2-3; abundance: -; d_gene: TRBD1; v_gene: TRBV2; CDR3nt: TGTGCCAGCAGCGGAACAGGGGGTCGTCGCACAGATACGCAGTATTTT; CDR3aa: CASSGTGGRRTDTQYF
j_gene: TRBJ2-1; abundance: -; d_gene: TRBD1; v_gene: TRBV19; CDR3nt: TGTGCCAGTAGCCTCGGACAGGAGGTTTGGGTGGAGCAGTTCTTC; CDR3aa: CASSLGQEVWVEQFF
j_gene: TRBJ1-1; abundance: once; d_gene: -; v_gene: TRBV5-1; CDR3nt: TGCGCCAGCAGCCCCGGGACGGGGGGGAGTACTGAAGCTTTCTTT; CDR3aa: CASSPGTGGSTEAFF
j_gene: TRBJ2-6; abundance: few; d_gene: -; v_gene: TRBV6-1; CDR3nt: TGTGCCAGCAGTGAGCTTGGGGGGTTTGGGAGAGCGTCTGGGGCCAACGTCCTGACTTTC; CDR3aa: CASSELGGFGRASGANVLTF
j_gene: TRBJ2-7; abundance: once; d_gene: TRBD2; v_gene: TRBV4-2; CDR3nt: TGTGCCAGTAATCCGCGGGAGCTCAGCGAGCAGTACTTC; CDR3aa: CASNPRELSEQYF
j_gene: TRBJ1-1; abundance: few; d_gene: TRBD1; v_gene: TRBV5-6; CDR3nt: TGTGCCAGCAGCATTAACAGGGGTCGGACTGAAGCTTTCTTT; CDR3aa: CASSINRGRTEAFF
j_gene: TRBJ2-1; abundance: -; d_gene: -; v_gene: TRBV30; CDR3nt: TGTGCCTGGAGTGCGTCGGTACACAATGAGCAGTTCTTC; CDR3aa: CAWSASVHNEQFF
j_gene: TRBJ2-7; abundance: -; d_gene: TRBD1; v_gene: TRBV5-1; CDR3nt: TGCGCCAGCAGCTTGGGCGGACAGGGGTCCTACGAGCAGTACTTC; CDR3aa: CASSLGGQGSYEQYF
j_gene: TRBJ1-5; abundance: -; d_gene: -; v_gene: TRBV7-9; CDR3nt: TGTTCCAGCAGCTCCTCCGCGTCGGGGTCGGGGCAGCCCCAGCATTTT; CDR3aa: CSSSSSASGSGQPQHF
j_gene: TRBJ2-3; abundance: few; d_gene: -; v_gene: TRBV2; CDR3nt: TGTGCCAGCGGGTTTAGGCCTCTAGGAGTGGCAGATACGCAGTATTTT; CDR3aa: CASGFRPLGVADTQYF
j_gene: TRBJ2-5; abundance: -; d_gene: -; v_gene: TRBV7-2; CDR3nt: TGTGCCAGCAGCACTGACAGGATAGAGACCCAGTACTTC; CDR3aa: CASSTDRIETQYF
j_gene: TRBJ1-1; abundance: few; d_gene: -; v_gene: TRBV10-3; CDR3nt: TGTGCCATCAGTGAGTCTGGACAGCTGAACACTGAAGCTTTCTTT; CDR3aa: CAISESGQLNTEAFF
j_gene: TRBJ2-1; abundance: -; d_gene: -; v_gene: TRBV6-4; CDR3nt: TGTGCCAGCAGTGACCATTACAATGAGCAGTTCTTC; CDR3aa: CASSDHYNEQFF
j_gene: TRBJ1-1; abundance: -; d_gene: -; v_gene: TRBV5-4; CDR3nt: TGTGCCAGCAGCTTGGACATCCCCCAGAACACTGAAGCTTTCTTT; CDR3aa: CASSLDIPQNTEAFF
j_gene: TRBJ2-1; abundance: once; d_gene: -; v_gene: TRBV27; CDR3nt: TGTGCCAGCATCCCACTGGCGGAACCTACAATTAAGCAGTTCTTC; CDR3aa: CASIPLAEPTIKQFF
j_gene: TRBJ1-5; abundance: -; d_gene: TRBD1; v_gene: TRBV27; CDR3nt: TGTGCCAGCAGTTCAAACCTGGCGACAGGGGGACAGCCCCAGCATTTT; CDR3aa: CASSSNLATGGQPQHF
j_gene: TRBJ2-1; abundance: -; d_gene: -; v_gene: TRBV28; CDR3nt: TGTGCCAGCAGTTTATTGAGGAATGAGCAGTTCTTC; CDR3aa: CASSLLRNEQFF
j_gene: TRBJ2-5; abundance: -; d_gene: TRBD1; v_gene: TRBV9; CDR3nt: TGTGCCAGCAGCGTTCGACAGGGCCAAGAGACCCAGTACTTC; CDR3aa: CASSVRQGQETQYF
j_gene: TRBJ2-3; abundance: few; d_gene: TRBD2; v_gene: TRBV19; CDR3nt: TGTGCCAGTAGCCAAGGGACTACTAGCACAGATACGCAGTATTTT; CDR3aa: CASSQGTTSTDTQYF